Shown below are 13 T cell receptor beta chains from a single sample sequenced in a study of beta chain features in type 1 diabetes. Reverse transcription of all isolated RNA meant that expressed TCRB transcripts were sequenced. The table came from immunoSEQ multiplex PCR; TCRdb's copy has only in-frame clones and leaves some out. The data hold some 250,000 clones, with less than 35% observed a single time. The sample taken for sequencing was central memory CD4+ T cells from blood. The receptors come from a man younger than 45 in good health.

Of note for this clone: Other DNA sequences within the sample encode an identical CDR3. CDR3 coding DNA: TGCAGTGCTAGAGATAGGGAGACCCAGTACTTC. This translates into CSARDRETQYF. The chain employs TRBV20-1 and TRBJ2-5; D remains unclear. This CDR3 comprises 11 residues. V was clipped by 0 bases and J by 5 bases, with 4 bases between them. CDR1 and CDR2 (germline): DFQATT, SNEGSKA (reference sequence).

This clone was observed once. CDR3 amino acids: CASSYNTGELFF. CDR3 in DNA: TGTGCCAGCAGCTACAACACCGGGGAGCTGTTTTTT. The rearrangement uses TRBV14 and TRBJ2-2, with D hard to call. Deletions cut 5 bases from V and 2 bases from J, with 3 bases between. Germline V gene data show CDR1 as SGHDN and CDR2 as FVKESK. The CDR3 spans 12 residues.

This chain connects TRBV30 to TRBJ2-5, with 7 bases matching TRBD2. The length of the CDR3 is 14 residues. V was clipped by 2 bases and J by 3 bases; unmatched bases: 6. Germline assignment: CDR1 GTSNPN and CDR2 SVGIG (reference sequence). Here the CDR3 DNA reads TGTGCCTGGAGTAATGGGCTAGCGGAAGAGACCCAGTACTTC. It is translated as CAWSNGLAEETQYF.

This clone was picked up a small number of times. This likely stems from a read error, as it lies one base from a far larger clone. The chain uses TRBV29-1 and TRBJ2-1, with 7 bases aligning to TRBD1. V dropped 6 bases and J dropped 2; count of bases not matched to a gene: 7. Germline CDR1 SQVTM, CDR2 ANQGSEA. There are 14 residues in the CDR3. DNA for the CDR3: TGCAGCGTCGACTACAGGGGCCCCTACAATGAGCAGTTCTTC. Protein product: CSVDYRGPYNEQFF.

This clone has a handful of counts. The J gene is TRBJ2-1, the V gene TRBV7-7; D is unclear. V was cut by 2 bases and J by 3 bases, with 5 bases left in between. CDR1 and CDR2 (germline): SSHAT, FNYEAQ (reference sequence). The length of the CDR3 is 13 residues. The CDR3 coding sequence is TGTGCCAGCAGCTTATCCAGCTACAATGAGCAGTTCTTC. Encoded protein: CASSLSSYNEQFF.

CDR3 amino acids: CASSQDYRGPNYNEQFF. CDR3 nucleotides: TGCGCCAGCAGCCAAGACTACAGGGGCCCAAACTACAATGAGCAGTTCTTC. V usage is TRBV4-3 and J usage is TRBJ2-1, with 7 bases matching TRBD1. The CDR3 consists of 17 residues. V trimming: 0 bases; J trimming: 3 bases; junction bases outside the gene matches: 8. Germline V gives CDR1 LGHNA, CDR2 YSLEER.

CDR3 DNA sequence: TGTGCCAGCAGTTATAACCCCGAGGGTGCGGGGGAGCTGTTTTTT. Its protein is CASSYNPEGAGELFF. The V call is TRBV6-5, the J call TRBJ2-2, with TRBD2 as a possible D gene (5 bases). The V end lost 3 bases, the J end lost 8 bases, and 16 bases lay between the germline ends. The CDR3 runs to 15 residues. The V gene's germline CDR1 is MNHEY and CDR2 SVGAGI.

This clone was observed a few times. This chain uses TRBV5-1 with TRBJ1-6; the match to TRBD1 covers 9 bases. The germline gives CDR1 SGHRS, CDR2 YFSETQ. The junction had 10 bases not matched to a gene; V was cut back by 4 bases and J by 8 bases. The CDR3 sequence is 16 residues long. Here the CDR3 DNA reads TGCGCCAGCAGCGGAGCTCCACAGGGGGCGGATTCACCCCTCCACTTT. Translated: CASSGAPQGADSPLHF.

This clone was found many times. V and J are TRBV27 and TRBJ2-4; TRBD1 aligns across 8 bases. CDR1 MNHEY and CDR2 SMNVEV come from the germline V gene (reference sequence). With 3 bases clipped from V and 8 bases from J, the junction kept 3 bases outside the gene matches. This CDR3 has 13 amino acids. In DNA form, the CDR3 reads TGTGCCAGCAGTTTGACACAGGGGGACATTCAGTACTTC. It specifies CASSLTQGDIQYF.

The V call is TRBV7-2, the J call TRBJ2-1; D gene unclear. The CDR3 has 13 amino acids. With 1 base removed from V and 4 bases from J, the gap between germline ends came to 5 bases. Germline V gene lookup returns CDR1 SGHTA and CDR2 FQGNSA. DNA of the CDR3: TGTGCCAGCAGCTTAGAAAGATACAATGAGCAGTTCTTC. This encodes CASSLERYNEQFF.

The chain links TRBV28 to TRBJ2-6; D is unresolved. Germline CDR1 is MDHEN and CDR2 is SYDVKM. This CDR3 contains 14 residues. Trimming removed 8 bases at V and 0 bases at J, with 8 bases between. The CDR3 here is CASVRNSGANVLTF. The CDR3 DNA sequence: TGTGCCAGCGTGAGGAACTCTGGGGCCAACGTCCTGACTTTC.

The J gene is TRBJ2-3, the V gene TRBV5-6; 11 bases are a match to TRBD2. CDR1 and CDR2 (germline): SGHDT, YYEEEE. J was trimmed by 2 bases and V by 4 bases; bases with no gene match: 6. This CDR3 spans 16 amino acids. The chain's CDR3 is CASSHLAGGLTDTQYF. In DNA form, the CDR3 reads TGTGCCAGCAGCCATCTAGCGGGGGGACTCACAGATACGCAGTATTTT.

This clone was seen a few times. This rearrangement joins TRBV7-2 to TRBJ2-1; D unclear. The V end lost 4 bases, the J end lost 10 bases, and 11 bases lay between the germline ends. The CDR3 loop spans 12 amino acids. CDR1 is SGHTA and CDR2 is FQGNSA in the germline V gene. This chain's CDR3 is CASSSLLEEQFF. Written as DNA, the CDR3 is TGTGCCAGCAGCTCCTTGCTAGAGGAGCAGTTCTTC.